Given below is one T cell receptor (beta chain) in context. Its target is not known. Unmatched junction bases numbered 6, after V lost 0 bases and J lost 8 bases. Germline V gives CDR1 LGHNA, CDR2 YSLEER. This CDR3 region has 15 residues. The data are from a study of blood T cells in healthy people across ages. The study's findings and limits: Possibly, changes in expanded clonotypes were confounded because donor CMV status was unknown.

A second PCR of about 7 to 12 cycles used a sample-barcoded 5' primer and a J-beta primer mix. Each cDNA was tagged by a template-switch adaptor containing 12 random nucleotides. TCRdb used MiXCR to reprocess the 5' RACE reads, holding one entry per CDR3 protein. The sample has roughly 930,000 distinct CDR3 sequences; around 48% are singletons. Peripheral blood was drawn, about 9.7 milliliters per donor. The sequence was collected from a man aged 25 to 45 in good health. Sample: blood. The chain carries TRBV4-3 and TRBJ2-1; 8 nucleotides align to TRBD1. CDR3 loop: CASSQDQGAYDEQFF. The CDR3 coding sequence is TGCGCCAGCAGCCAAGATCAGGGGGCATACGATGAGCAGTTCTTC.